This T cell receptor (beta chain) stems from a study of T-cell reconstitution after alpha-beta-depleted transplantation in children. Germline CDR1 is SGHRS and CDR2 is YFSETQ. Trimming cost V 0 bases and J 9 bases, with 7 bases left between them. CDR3 length: 12 residues. A TCRbeta library incorporating unique molecular identifiers was prepared. Via MiXCR, TCRdb re-called the PCR reads, giving one row per CDR3 protein. The table has about 610,000 distinct CDR3 sequences, roughly a tenth seen once. This clonotype was seen a few times. This TCR came from a human donor who donated a stem cell graft to a child with acute myeloid leukemia. Sequences were derived from PBMCs from the stem cell graft donor, sampled from the stem cell graft. The chain couples TRBV5-1 to TRBJ2-1, with D possibly TRBD1 on 5 matching bases. DNA for the CDR3: TGCGCCAGCAGCTTGGTAGGGGTTGAGCAGTTCTTC. It translates to CASSLVGVEQFF.